This T cell receptor (beta chain) emerged from a study of Graves' ophthalmopathy and Graves' hyperthyroidism. Looking at the study overall: There was a collection of peripheral blood at initial diagnosis, before any treatment.

With 4 bases removed from V and 6 bases from J, the gap between germline ends came to 22 bases. The CDR3 extends over 16 amino acids. Germline V CDR1 and CDR2: MNHEY, SMNVEV (reference sequence). As the template, RNA transcripts were used to amplify TCR beta CDR3 regions. RT-PCR with HTBI primers came first, then second-round multiplex PCR. TCRdb re-called the multiplex PCR reads through MiXCR, storing one row per CDR3 protein. The data show roughly 500,000 distinct CDR3 sequences, around 15% seen once. This clonotype was recorded at least ten times. Specimen: blood. The chain employs TRBV27 and TRBJ2-7, with a tentative D call TRBD2 (6 bases). The sequence was obtained from a woman aged 25-40 years with Graves' ophthalmopathy. CDR3 region: CASSSLLALWGSEQYF. DNA of the CDR3: TGTGCCAGCAGTTCGCTACTAGCCCTTTGGGGGAGCGAGCAGTACTTC.